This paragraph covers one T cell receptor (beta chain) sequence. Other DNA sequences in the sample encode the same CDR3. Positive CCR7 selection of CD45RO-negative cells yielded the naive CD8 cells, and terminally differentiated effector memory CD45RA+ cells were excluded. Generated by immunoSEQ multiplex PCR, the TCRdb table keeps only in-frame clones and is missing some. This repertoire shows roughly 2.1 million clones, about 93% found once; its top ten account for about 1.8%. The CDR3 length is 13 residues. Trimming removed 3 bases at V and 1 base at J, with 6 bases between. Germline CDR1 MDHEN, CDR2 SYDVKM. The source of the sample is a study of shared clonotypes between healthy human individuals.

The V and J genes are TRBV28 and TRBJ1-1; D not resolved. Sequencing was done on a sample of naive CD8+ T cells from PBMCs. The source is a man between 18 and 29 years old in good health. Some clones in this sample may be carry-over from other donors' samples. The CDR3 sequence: CASSLRGNTEAFF. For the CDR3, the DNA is TGTGCCAGCAGTTTGCGTGGGAACACTGAAGCTTTCTTT.